These T cell receptor beta chains were read from a single sample in a study of cytomegalovirus exposure and HLA in healthy donors. Assay used: immunoSEQ multiplex PCR; TCRdb lists only in-frame clones, some missing. The sample records approximately 150,000 clones, 73% being singletons. Sequencing was carried out using PBMCs. These receptors were collected from a woman aged 18-29 years in good health and CMV-seropositive. Both conserved end residues are part of each CDR3. The order of the fields is V gene, J gene, D gene, clone size, CDR3 DNA, CDR3 protein. A D gene is named only where the DNA matches it firmly. Part of the rows lack a size; the others show once, few, many or a class for expanded clones.

>TRBV14|TRBJ1-1|.|few
TGTGCCAGCAGCCCCAACCACAGGGCTTACATGGCTTTCTTT
CASSPNHRAYMAFF
>TRBV5-8|TRBJ2-3|.|.
TGTGCCAGCAGCTCGCTGTACTCCCCGCTGACAGATACGCAGTATTTT
CASSSLYSPLTDTQYF
>TRBV30|TRBJ2-7|.|.
TGTGCCTGGAGTGTAGGGCAGGGACTGAGTGAGCAGTACTTC
CAWSVGQGLSEQYF
>TRBV19|TRBJ1-2|.|.
TGTGCCAGTACTGACAGAGTCTATGGCTACACCTTC
CASTDRVYGYTF
>TRBV19|TRBJ1-5|.|.
TGTGCCAGCCGACAAGACAGCTACAATCAGCCCCGGCATTTT
CASRQDSYNQPRHF
>TRBV14|TRBJ2-5|TRBD1|.
TGTGCCAGCAGCCTCCGGACAGGGGGACAAGAGACCCAGTACTTC
CASSLRTGGQETQYF
>TRBV9|TRBJ2-1|TRBD2|.
TGTGCCAGCAGCAAGGCGGGGAGGGTGCCGGGCAATGAGCAGTTCTTC
CASSKAGRVPGNEQFF
>TRBV28|TRBJ2-2|.|.
TGTGCCAGCAGTACAGGGACATCGAACACCGGGGAGCTGTTTTTT
CASSTGTSNTGELFF
>TRBV6-1|TRBJ2-1|TRBD2|.
TGTGCCAGCAGTGAATCCTTCGCGGGGGGAAACTACAATGAGCAGTTCTTC
CASSESFAGGNYNEQFF
>TRBV19|TRBJ1-5|.|.
TGTGCCAGTAGTGTCAGGGGTCAGCCCCAGCATTTT
CASSVRGQPQHF
>TRBV19|TRBJ2-7|TRBD1|.
TGTGCCAGTAGTCTAAGGGACAGCTCCTACGAGCAGTACTTC
CASSLRDSSYEQYF
>TRBV7-8|TRBJ1-6|.|.
TGTGCCAGCAGCTTAGCGAAGAGCGTGAATTCACCCCTCCACTTT
CASSLAKSVNSPLHF
>TRBV30|TRBJ2-3|TRBD1|.
TGTGCCTGGAGCGCAGGGACAGGGGCCTACACAGATACGCAGTATTTT
CAWSAGTGAYTDTQYF
>TRBV30|TRBJ2-3|TRBD2|.
TGTGCCTGGAGTGCCCACGGGGGGGGAACAGATACGCAGTATTTT
CAWSAHGGGTDTQYF
>TRBV19|TRBJ2-2|.|once
TGTGCCAGTAGTATCCGGGGGGCAACGGCCGGGGAGCTGTTTTTT
CASSIRGATAGELFF
>TRBV4-2|TRBJ1-1|.|.
TGTGCCAGCAGCCCTCGGACTGATACAATGAACACTGAAGCTTTCTTT
CASSPRTDTMNTEAFF
>TRBV19|TRBJ1-6|TRBD1|.
TGTGCCAGTACCGACGAGGGACAGGGGTCTACACCCCTCCACTTT
CASTDEGQGSTPLHF